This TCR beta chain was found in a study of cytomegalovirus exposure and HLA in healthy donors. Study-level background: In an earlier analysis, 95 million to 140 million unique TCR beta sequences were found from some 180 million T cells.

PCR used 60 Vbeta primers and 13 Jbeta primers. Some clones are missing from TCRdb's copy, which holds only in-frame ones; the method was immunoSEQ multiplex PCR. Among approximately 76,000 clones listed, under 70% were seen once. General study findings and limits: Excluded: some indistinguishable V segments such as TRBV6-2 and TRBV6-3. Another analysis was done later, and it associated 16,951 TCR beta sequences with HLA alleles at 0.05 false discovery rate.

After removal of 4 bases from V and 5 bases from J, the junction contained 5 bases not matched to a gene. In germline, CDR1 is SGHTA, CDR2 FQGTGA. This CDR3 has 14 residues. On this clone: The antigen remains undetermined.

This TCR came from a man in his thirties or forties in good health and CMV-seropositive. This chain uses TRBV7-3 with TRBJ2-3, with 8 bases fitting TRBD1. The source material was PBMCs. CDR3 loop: CASSSQGARDTQYF. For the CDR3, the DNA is TGTGCCAGCAGCTCCCAGGGGGCTAGAGATACGCAGTATTTT.